Following are 28 T cell receptor beta chains from one sample sequenced in a study of T cells after yellow fever vaccination. TCRdb redid the calling of the 5' RACE reads with MiXCR, one entry per CDR3 protein. The table records some 99,000 distinct CDR3 sequences, roughly 6% of them present only once. Specimen: CD8+ T cells sorted from PBMCs, collected 10 days after the yellow fever booster vaccination. These receptors were obtained from a man aged 18 to 35 who received the YFV17D yellow fever vaccine.

The chain combines TRBV7-9 with TRBJ2-1; 7 bases are shared with TRBD1. The length of the CDR3 is 14 residues. With V trimmed by 6 bases and J by 5 bases, 7 bases remained unmatched. Per germline, CDR1 SEHNR and CDR2 FQNEAQ (reference sequence). CDR3 coding DNA: TGTGCCAGCAGAGCCGGGACAGAGAACAATGAGCAGTTCTTC. This encodes CASRAGTENNEQFF.

The table lists this clonotype with many counts. V usage is TRBV5-6 and J usage is TRBJ2-6; D not certain. CDR1 SGHDT and CDR2 YYEEEE come from the germline V gene. V gave up 0 bases and J gave up 3 bases, with 7 bases separating them. The CDR3 loop spans 15 amino acids. CDR3 DNA: TGTGCCAGCAGCTTGGTCCGTCGTGGGGCCAACGTCCTGACTTTC. Its protein is CASSLVRRGANVLTF.

This clonotype was recorded many times. This sequence joins TRBV6-2 or TRBV6-3 and TRBJ2-1; D remains unclear. V lost 2 bases and J lost 4, with 6 bases in between. The CDR3 extends over 13 amino acids. The germline gives CDR1 MNHEY, CDR2 SVGEGT. CDR3 DNA: TGTGCCAGCAGTTACCGATCGTACAATGAGCAGTTCTTC. The encoded protein is CASSYRSYNEQFF.

As DNA, the CDR3 is TGCAGTGCTATCCCGGAGGGGGGGCGGGATACGCAGTATTTT. This codes for CSAIPEGGRDTQYF. The chain links TRBV20-1 to TRBJ2-3, with D possibly matching TRBD2 (7 bases). CDR3 length: 14 amino acids. The V end was cut by 4 bases, the J end by 6 bases, with 17 bases between. The V gene's germline CDR1 is DFQATT and CDR2 SNEGSKA (reference sequence).

V is TRBV12-3 or TRBV12-4 and J is TRBJ2-3, with D hard to call. Trimming pared 3 bases from V and 4 bases from J, leaving 8 bases between. This CDR3 region has 13 residues. CDR3 protein: CASSFGISDTQYF. The CDR3 DNA reads as TGTGCCAGCAGTTTTGGCATTTCAGATACGCAGTATTTT.

The chain recombines TRBV29-1 with TRBJ2-7, with TRBD1 as a possible D gene (5 bases). The CDR3 extends over 13 amino acids. Between the trimmed V and J ends, which lost 6 bases and 3 bases, there was a span of 15 bases. Germline lookup yields CDR1 SQVTM and CDR2 ANQGSEA. CDR3 amino acids: CSVQRGGSYEQYF. The CDR3 nucleotides are TGCAGCGTCCAAAGGGGTGGCAGCTACGAGCAGTACTTC.

The chain carries TRBV9 and TRBJ2-2, with a tentative D call TRBD2 (5 bases). Deletions cut 3 bases from V and 0 bases from J, with 12 bases between. The length of the CDR3 is 16 residues. Germline values: CDR1 SGDLS, CDR2 YYNGEE. CDR3 protein: CASSDPGVTNTGELFF. The CDR3 DNA is TGTGCCAGCAGCGATCCCGGGGTTACGAACACCGGGGAGCTGTTTTTT.

This chain's CDR3 is CASSPGHIQETQYF. CDR3 nucleotide sequence: TGTGCCAGCAGCCCGGGACATATCCAAGAGACCCAGTACTTC. The V call is TRBV3-1, the J call TRBJ2-5; D possibly corresponds to TRBD1 (6 bases). Per germline, CDR1 LGHDT and CDR2 YNNKEL (reference sequence). The CDR3 totals 14 residues. V was clipped by 4 bases and J by 1 base, with 10 bases between them.

The V and J genes are TRBV20-1 and TRBJ1-5; 7 bases map to TRBD1. CDR1 is DFQATT and CDR2 is SNEGSKA in the germline V gene (reference sequence). The trim removed 6 bases at V and 2 bases at J, leaving 13 bases unmatched. This CDR3 is 16 amino acids long. CDR3: CSAETTGVGGNQPQHF. DNA of the CDR3: TGCAGTGCCGAAACCACAGGGGTGGGAGGCAATCAGCCCCAGCATTTT.

This chain joins TRBV12-2 and TRBJ2-5. TRBV12-2 is tagged as a pseudogene. The CDR3 runs to 15 residues. The CDR3 DNA reads TGTGCAAGTCGCTTAGCCTCTGTTTGGCAAGAGACCCAGTACTTC. It translates to CASRLASVWQETQYF.

A few counts support this clonotype. The chain recombines TRBV19 with TRBJ2-3; 7 positions agree with TRBD2. J lost 5 bases, V lost 8 bases, and 4 bases had no gene match. The germline gives CDR1 LNHDA, CDR2 SQIVND (reference sequence). This CDR3 comprises 12 residues. The chain's CDR3 is CASGGERDTQYF. The CDR3 DNA reads as TGTGCCAGTGGGGGGGAGCGAGATACGCAGTATTTT. The full variable domain, completed using reference TRBV19 and TRBJ2-3, is DGGITQSPKYLFRKEGQNVTLSCEQNLNHDAMYWYRQDPGQGLRLIYYSQIVNDFQKGDIAEGYSVSREKKESFPLTVTSAQKNPTAFYLCASGGERDTQYFGPGTRLTVL.

The chain combines TRBV24-1 with TRBJ2-3; perhaps D is TRBD1 or TRBD2 (5 bases each). CDR1 and CDR2 (germline): KGHDR, SFDVKD. The CDR3 is 16 residues long. V was clipped by 7 bases and J by 5 bases, with 21 bases between them. This chain's CDR3 is CATSGDNAGAGDTQYF. The CDR3, as DNA: TGTGCCACCAGCGGTGACAATGCCGGGGCAGGAGATACGCAGTATTTT.

The rearrangement joins TRBV29-1 to TRBJ1-1, with D possibly matching TRBD1 (6 bases). This CDR3 has 13 amino acids. The germline V gene has CDR1 SQVTM and CDR2 ANQGSEA. V was pared by 3 bases and J by 0 bases, with 8 bases between. In DNA, the CDR3 is TGCAGCGTTGAGCAGGGGCTGAACACTGAAGCTTTCTTT. Protein sequence: CSVEQGLNTEAFF.

This clonotype was observed a handful of times. Germline and junction disagree at one end, which may indicate a read error. V is TRBV6-6 and J is TRBJ1-1; unclear D gene. Germline V CDR1 and CDR2: MNHNY, SVGAGI (reference sequence). The CDR3 spans 11 residues. The CDR3 DNA sequence: TGTGCCAGCACTTACGGAGGTGAAGCTTTCTTT. This codes for CASTYGGEAFF.

The chain couples TRBV9 to TRBJ1-2, with D unclear. Germline V gene lookup returns CDR1 SGDLS and CDR2 YYNGEE. The length of the CDR3 is 14 residues. Trimming shortened V by 1 base and J by 4 bases, and 11 bases separated the two germline ends. CDR3 DNA sequence: TGTGCCAGCAGCGTAACCGATGCCGGCTATGGCTACACCTTC. It specifies CASSVTDAGYGYTF.

For the CDR3, the DNA is TGTGCCAGCAGTTACTCGTGGCCCGAACCCTACGAGCAGTACTTC. This sequence encodes CASSYSWPEPYEQYF. This chain links TRBV6-2 or TRBV6-3 with TRBJ2-7; D is uncertain. Trimming took 0 bases from V and 2 from J, leaving 11 bases between them. The CDR3 covers 15 residues. The V gene's germline CDR1 is MNHEY and CDR2 SVGEGT.

This clonotype has only a few counts. The rearrangement uses TRBV6-2 or TRBV6-3 and TRBJ1-1, with D uncertain. The CDR3 has 15 amino acids. V was clipped by 0 bases and J by 5 bases, with 13 bases between them. The germline CDR1 and CDR2 sequences are MNHEY and SVGEGT. This chain's CDR3 is CASSYSIIVSTEAFF. In nucleotides, the CDR3 is TGTGCCAGCAGTTACTCGATAATCGTTTCTACTGAAGCTTTCTTT.

The chain links TRBV10-3 to TRBJ2-1, with D perhaps matching TRBD2 (5 bases). CDR3 length: 16 amino acids. V was cut by 8 bases and J by 7 bases, with 24 bases left in between. The germline gives CDR1 ENHRY, CDR2 SYGVKD. The CDR3 loop is CAILPGSGGPENEQFF. The CDR3 nucleotides are TGTGCCATCCTCCCCGGCAGCGGCGGCCCTGAGAATGAGCAGTTCTTC.

The V gene is TRBV6-4, the J gene TRBJ2-1; 14 bases are shared with TRBD2. The CDR3 consists of 18 residues. Germline-derived CDR1 and CDR2 are MRHNA and SNTAGT. Unmatched junction bases numbered 11, after V lost 8 bases and J lost 2 bases. CDR3 region: CASFIRVTSGGAYNEQFF. The CDR3 nucleotides read TGTGCCAGCTTTATCCGCGTGACTAGCGGGGGGGCCTACAATGAGCAGTTCTTC.

This clonotype was seen more than once but under ten times. V and J are TRBV2 and TRBJ1-1; D gene ambiguous. The germline V gene encodes CDR1 SNHLY and CDR2 FYNNEI. Trimming left V 6 bases short and J 3 bases short, with 2 bases between. The length of the CDR3 is 10 residues. CDR3 amino acids: CASRDTEAFF. As DNA, the CDR3 is TGTGCCAGCAGAGACACTGAAGCTTTCTTT.

The rearrangement uses TRBV12-3 or TRBV12-4 and TRBJ2-2, with D unclear. V gave up 4 bases and J gave up 3 bases, with 9 bases separating them. This CDR3 has 14 amino acids. The CDR3 loop reads CASSSGAYTGELFF. The CDR3 region has the DNA TGTGCCAGCAGTTCCGGAGCCTACACCGGGGAGCTGTTTTTT.

The J gene is TRBJ1-4, the V gene TRBV4-1; perhaps TRBD1 as D (5 bases). Per the germline V gene, CDR1 is MGHRA and CDR2 is YSYEKL. Between the trimmed V and J ends, which lost 4 bases and 4 bases, there was a span of 7 bases. The CDR3 spans 13 residues. The CDR3 loop is CASSPGLNEKLFF. In DNA, the CDR3 is TGCGCCAGCAGCCCGGGACTTAATGAAAAACTGTTTTTT.

This clonotype appeared many times. The chain joins TRBV3-1 to TRBJ2-3; weak D call: TRBD1 (6 bases). With 4 bases removed from V and 2 bases from J, the gap between germline ends came to 16 bases. Germline V gene lookup returns CDR1 LGHDT and CDR2 YNNKEL (reference sequence). The CDR3 is made up of 16 amino acids. The CDR3 DNA reads as TGTGCCAGCAGCCCGATCCCGACAGGTCCCACAGATACGCAGTATTTT. Residues: CASSPIPTGPTDTQYF.

The rearrangement links TRBV7-9 to TRBJ2-3, with TRBD2 matching 13 bases. The CDR3 runs 18 residues. The germline CDR1 and CDR2 sequences are SEHNR and FQNEAQ (reference sequence). V was clipped by 5 bases and J by 1 base; unmatched bases: 9. In DNA form, the CDR3 reads TGTGCCAGCAGCCGGAGAGGGACTAGCGGGGTCGGCACAGATACGCAGTATTTT. Translated: CASSRRGTSGVGTDTQYF.

The table lists this clonotype with many counts. This chain connects TRBV5-1 to TRBJ2-3; a possible D gene is TRBD1 (5 bases). Germline lookup yields CDR1 SGHRS and CDR2 YFSETQ. This CDR3 has 16 amino acids. Trimming pared 0 bases from V and 2 bases from J, leaving 13 bases between. CDR3 in DNA: TGCGCCAGCAGCTTGGTCCGGTGGGGCTACACAGATACGCAGTATTTT. Protein sequence: CASSLVRWGYTDTQYF.

This clonotype was seen repeatedly, ten times or more. The gene calls are TRBV4-3 and TRBJ2-1; 9 bases are a match to TRBD1. Trimming took 0 bases from V and 2 from J; bases not matched to a gene: 8. The CDR3 contains 18 residues. Germline V gene sequence: CDR1 LGHNA, CDR2 YSLEER. The CDR3 DNA follows: TGCGCCAGCAGCCAAGAGGGTGTCGGACAGGGGCCCTACAATGAGCAGTTCTTC. Protein sequence: CASSQEGVGQGPYNEQFF.

This clonotype turned up a few times. The V gene is TRBV19, the J gene TRBJ2-1, with D tentatively TRBD1 or TRBD2 (5 bases each). From germline, CDR1 is LNHDA and CDR2 SQIVND (reference sequence). This CDR3 is built from 16 residues. V was cut by 5 bases and J by 5 bases, with 19 bases left in between. CDR3 nucleotide sequence: TGTGCCAGTAGTTCCCTCCCCGGGACGCCGGACAATGAGCAGTTCTTC. It yields the protein CASSSLPGTPDNEQFF.

The sample holds many counts of this clonotype. This chain uses TRBV20-1 with TRBJ2-1; TRBD2 might be the D (5 bases). CDR1 and CDR2 (germline): DFQATT, SNEGSKA (reference sequence). Trimming stripped 5 bases from V and 4 bases from J, with 12 bases between. The CDR3 has 13 residues. CDR3 DNA sequence: TGCAGTGCTCTCTTAGCGTCATACAATGAGCAGTTCTTC. As protein: CSALLASYNEQFF.